Sequencing of this TCR beta chain was carried out in a study of control samples from healthy donors and cancer patients. With 4 bases removed from V and 2 bases from J, the gap between germline ends came to 18 bases. CDR1 and CDR2 (germline): SEHNR, FQNEAQ (reference sequence). The CDR3 consists of 17 residues. Sequencing was performed with immunoSEQ multiplex PCR; in TCRdb, only in-frame clones are kept and a portion is missing. The data contain 70,000 to 90,000 clones, 94% of them singletons. The gene calls are TRBV7-9 and TRBJ2-1; either TRBD1 or TRBD2 may fit D (5 bases each). This clonotype originated in a woman in her forties in good health. The sequenced sample consisted of blood. The CDR3 DNA follows: TGTGCCAGCAGCTCTCGATTCAGGGACGGGCCCTACAATGAGCAGTTCTTC. Its protein product is CASSSRFRDGPYNEQFF.